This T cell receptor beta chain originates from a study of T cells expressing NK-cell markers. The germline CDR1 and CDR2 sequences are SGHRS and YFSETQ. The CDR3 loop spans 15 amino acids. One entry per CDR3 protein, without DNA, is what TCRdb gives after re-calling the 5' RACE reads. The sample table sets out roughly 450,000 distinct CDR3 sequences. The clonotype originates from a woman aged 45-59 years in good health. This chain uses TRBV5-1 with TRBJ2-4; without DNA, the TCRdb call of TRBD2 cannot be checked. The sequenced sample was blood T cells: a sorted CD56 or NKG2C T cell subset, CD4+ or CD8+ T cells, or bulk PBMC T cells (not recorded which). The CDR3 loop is CASSLGLAEKNIQYF.